Sequencing of this T cell receptor (beta chain) was carried out in a study of T cell responses to AZD1222 COVID-19 vaccine. CDR3 length: 17 amino acids. The table came from immunoSEQ multiplex PCR; TCRdb's copy has only in-frame clones and leaves some out. The repertoire holds about 120,000 clones, with roughly nine tenths as singletons. A remark on this clone: The antigen is not known.

Overall study findings and caveats: CD4 TCRs linked to vaccination spanned spike, dominating at 160-218 and 743-854. As reported, nearly half of all spike-specific TCRs target variant regions that are unmutated. Repertoire sampling was restricted to post-peak T cell response timepoints.

The chain joins TRBV12-2 to TRBJ2-1; the D call TRBD1 from the table was never checked on the DNA. TRBV12-2 is listed as a pseudogene. This sequence originates from an adult who received the AZD1222 COVID-19 vaccine. The sequences come from peripheral blood, collected 28 days after the second AZD1222 dose. CDR3 sequence (DNA): TGTGCAAGTCGCTTAGAGGGTGGGGACAGGGGAAACAATGAGCAGTTCTTC. It codes for CASRLEGGDRGNNEQFF.